These 2 T cell receptor beta chains were all obtained from the same sample, sequenced in a study of blood T cell repertoires in COVID-19. The assay was immunoSEQ multiplex PCR, and TCRdb's table has in-frame clones only and misses some. This sample has some 140,000 clones; roughly 90% occur once, and the top ten carry about 2.1%. The sequencing input was peripheral blood. The receptors originated from a man between 65 and 79 years old with active COVID-19.

This CDR3 is CASNYREGETQYF. The CDR3 bases are TGTGCCAGCAACTACAGGGAAGGAGAGACCCAGTACTTC. This chain joins TRBV2 and TRBJ2-5; possibly TRBD1 for D (6 bases). The CDR3 consists of 13 residues. Trimming cost V 7 bases and J 4 bases, with 13 bases left between them. Germline CDR1 is SNHLY and CDR2 is FYNNEI.

The gene calls are TRBV15 and TRBJ2-7; 10 positions agree with TRBD1. Germline V gene data show CDR1 as LNHNV and CDR2 as YYDKDF (reference sequence). The CDR3 has 15 amino acids. V lost 5 bases and J lost 7; bases outside the gene matches: 11. The DNA of the CDR3 is TGTGCCACCAGCGGACCGGGACAGGGGATAGGAGAGCAGTACTTC. Amino acid sequence: CATSGPGQGIGEQYF.